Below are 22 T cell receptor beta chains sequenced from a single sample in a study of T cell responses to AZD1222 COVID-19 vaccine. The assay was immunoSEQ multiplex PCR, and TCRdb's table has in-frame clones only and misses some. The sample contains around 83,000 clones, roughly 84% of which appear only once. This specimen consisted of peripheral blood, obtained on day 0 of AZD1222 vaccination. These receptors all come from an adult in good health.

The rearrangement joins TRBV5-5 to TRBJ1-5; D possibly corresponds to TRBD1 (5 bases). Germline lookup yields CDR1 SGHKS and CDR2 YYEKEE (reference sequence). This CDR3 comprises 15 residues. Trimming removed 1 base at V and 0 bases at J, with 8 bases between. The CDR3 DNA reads TGTGCCAGCAGCTTGAGAGGGGATAGCAATCAGCCCCAGCATTTT. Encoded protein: CASSLRGDSNQPQHF.

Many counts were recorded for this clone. The CDR3 loop reads CASSDPGQISGNTIYF. The CDR3 coding sequence is TGTGCCAGCAGTGACCCGGGACAGATCTCTGGAAACACCATATATTTT. The chain links TRBV6-1 to TRBJ1-3, with 7 bases matching TRBD1. The germline gives CDR1 MNHNS, CDR2 SASEGT. This CDR3 region has 16 residues. V lost 3 bases to trimming and J lost 0 bases; unmatched junction nucleotides: 5.

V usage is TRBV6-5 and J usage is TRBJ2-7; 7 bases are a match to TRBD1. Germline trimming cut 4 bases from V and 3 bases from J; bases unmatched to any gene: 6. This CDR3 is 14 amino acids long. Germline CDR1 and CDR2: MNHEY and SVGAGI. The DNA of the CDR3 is TGTGCCAGCAGTTGGGACAGCTCAGGCTACGAGCAGTACTTC. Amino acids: CASSWDSSGYEQYF.

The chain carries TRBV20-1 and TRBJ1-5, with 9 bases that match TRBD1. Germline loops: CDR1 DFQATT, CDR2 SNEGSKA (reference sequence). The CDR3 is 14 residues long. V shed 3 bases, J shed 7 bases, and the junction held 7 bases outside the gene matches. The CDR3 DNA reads TGCAGTGCTAGTAGGGGGACAGGGACCCAGCCCCAGCATTTT. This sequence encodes CSASRGTGTQPQHF.

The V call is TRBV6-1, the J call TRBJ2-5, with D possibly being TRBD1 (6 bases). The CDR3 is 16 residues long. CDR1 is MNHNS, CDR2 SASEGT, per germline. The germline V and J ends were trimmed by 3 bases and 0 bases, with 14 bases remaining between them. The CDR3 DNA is TGTGCCAGCAGTGAGACGCAGGGGTCGTACCAAGAGACCCAGTACTTC. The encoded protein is CASSETQGSYQETQYF.

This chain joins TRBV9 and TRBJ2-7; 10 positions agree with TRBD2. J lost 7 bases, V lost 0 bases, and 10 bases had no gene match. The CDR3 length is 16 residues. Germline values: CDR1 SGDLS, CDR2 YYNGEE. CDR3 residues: CASSVEGSGRSEEQYF. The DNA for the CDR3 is TGTGCCAGCAGCGTAGAGGGTAGCGGGAGGAGTGAGGAGCAGTACTTC.

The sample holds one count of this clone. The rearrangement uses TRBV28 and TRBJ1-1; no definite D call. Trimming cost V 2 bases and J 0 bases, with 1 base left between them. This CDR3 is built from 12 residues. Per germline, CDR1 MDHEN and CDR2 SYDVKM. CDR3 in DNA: TGTGCCAGCAGTTTAATGAACACTGAAGCTTTCTTT. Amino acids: CASSLMNTEAFF.

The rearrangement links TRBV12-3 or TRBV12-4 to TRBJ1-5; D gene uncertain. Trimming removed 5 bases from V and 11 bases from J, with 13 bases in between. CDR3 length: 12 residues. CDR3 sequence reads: CASSGEYGAQHF. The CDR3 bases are TGTGCCAGCAGTGGAGAGTATGGAGCCCAGCATTTT.

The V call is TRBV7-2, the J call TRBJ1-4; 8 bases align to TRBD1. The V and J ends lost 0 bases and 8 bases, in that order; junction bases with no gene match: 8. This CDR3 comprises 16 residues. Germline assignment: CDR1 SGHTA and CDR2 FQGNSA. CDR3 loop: CASSLALPGGREKLFF. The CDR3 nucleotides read TGTGCCAGCAGCTTAGCGCTGCCAGGGGGCAGAGAAAAACTGTTTTTT. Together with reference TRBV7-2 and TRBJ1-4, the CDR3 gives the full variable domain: GAGVSQSPSNKVTEKGKDVELRCDPISGHTALYWYRQSLGQGLEFLIYFQGNSAPDKSGLPSDRFSAERTGGSVSTLTIQRTQQEDSAVYLCASSLALPGGREKLFFGSGTQLSVL.

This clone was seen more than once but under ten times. The CDR3, as DNA: TGTGCCAGCAGTTCTGGTTACGGGGTACAAGAGACCCAGTACTTC. It codes for CASSSGYGVQETQYF. This sequence joins TRBV25-1 and TRBJ2-5, with D tentatively TRBD2 (5 bases). The CDR3 sequence is 15 residues long. V lost 5 bases to trimming and J lost 2 bases, with 15 bases between them. Germline-derived CDR1 and CDR2 are MGHDK and SYGVNS.

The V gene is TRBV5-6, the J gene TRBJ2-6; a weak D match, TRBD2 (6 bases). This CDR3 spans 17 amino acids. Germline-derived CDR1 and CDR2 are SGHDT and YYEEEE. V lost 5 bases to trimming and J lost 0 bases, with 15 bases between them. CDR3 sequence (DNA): TGTGCCAGCAGACCGGGACTTACAGGCTCTGGGGCCAACGTCCTGACTTTC. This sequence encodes CASRPGLTGSGANVLTF.

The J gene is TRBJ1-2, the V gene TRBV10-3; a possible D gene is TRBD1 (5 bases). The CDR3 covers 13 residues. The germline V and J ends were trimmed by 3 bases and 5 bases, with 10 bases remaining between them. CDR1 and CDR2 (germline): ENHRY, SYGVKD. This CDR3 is CAISEGARYGYTF. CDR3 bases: TGTGCCATCAGTGAAGGGGCCCGGTATGGCTACACCTTC.

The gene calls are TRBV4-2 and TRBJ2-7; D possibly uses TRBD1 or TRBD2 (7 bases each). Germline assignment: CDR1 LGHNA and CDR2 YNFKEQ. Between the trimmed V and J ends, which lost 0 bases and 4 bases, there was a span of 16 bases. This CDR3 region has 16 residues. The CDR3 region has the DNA TGTGCCAGCAGCCAAGATCGACAGGGAGGGTCATACGAGCAGTACTTC. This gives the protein CASSQDRQGGSYEQYF.

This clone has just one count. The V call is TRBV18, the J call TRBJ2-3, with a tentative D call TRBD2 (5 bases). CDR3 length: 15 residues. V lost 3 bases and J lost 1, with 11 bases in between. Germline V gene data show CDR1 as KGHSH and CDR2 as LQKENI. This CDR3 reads CASSPVTSGTDTQYF. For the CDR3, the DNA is TGTGCCAGCTCACCCGTAACTAGTGGCACAGATACGCAGTATTTT.

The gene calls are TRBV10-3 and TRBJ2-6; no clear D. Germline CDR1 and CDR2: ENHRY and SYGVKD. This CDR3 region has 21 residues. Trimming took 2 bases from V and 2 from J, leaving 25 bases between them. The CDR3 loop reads CAISEGIGRPNMGAGANVLTF. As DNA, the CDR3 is TGTGCCATCAGTGAGGGAATAGGGCGACCCAACATGGGTGCTGGGGCCAACGTCCTGACTTTC.

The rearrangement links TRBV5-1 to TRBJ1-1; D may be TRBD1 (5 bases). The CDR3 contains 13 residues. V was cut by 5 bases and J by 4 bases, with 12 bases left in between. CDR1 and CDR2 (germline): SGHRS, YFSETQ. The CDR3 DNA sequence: TGCGCCAGCAGGAGGGGTCCCGGCACTGAAGCTTTCTTT. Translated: CASRRGPGTEAFF.

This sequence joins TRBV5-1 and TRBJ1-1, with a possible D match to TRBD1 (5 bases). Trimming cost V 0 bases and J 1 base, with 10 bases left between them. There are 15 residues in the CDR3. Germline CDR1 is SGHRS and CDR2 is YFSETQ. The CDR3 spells CASSLVGGGNTEAFF. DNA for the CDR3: TGCGCCAGCAGCTTGGTCGGGGGAGGGAACACTGAAGCTTTCTTT.

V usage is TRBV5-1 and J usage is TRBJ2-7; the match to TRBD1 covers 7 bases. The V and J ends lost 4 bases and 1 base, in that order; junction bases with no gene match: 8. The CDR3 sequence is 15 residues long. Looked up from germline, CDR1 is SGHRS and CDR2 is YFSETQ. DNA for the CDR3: TGCGCCAGCAGCATTCGACAGGGACCTTCCTACGAGCAGTACTTC. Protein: CASSIRQGPSYEQYF. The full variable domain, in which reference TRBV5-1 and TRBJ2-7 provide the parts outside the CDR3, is KAGVTQTPRYLIKTRGQQVTLSCSPISGHRSVSWYQQTPGQGLQFLFEYFSETQRNKGNFPGRFSGRQFSNSRSEMNVSTLELGDSALYLCASSIRQGPSYEQYFGPGTRLTVT.

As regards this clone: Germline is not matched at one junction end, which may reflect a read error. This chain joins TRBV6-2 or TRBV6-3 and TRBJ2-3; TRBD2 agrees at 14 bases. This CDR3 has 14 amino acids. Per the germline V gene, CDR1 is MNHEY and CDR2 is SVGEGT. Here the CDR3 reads CASSQGTSGRGLDF. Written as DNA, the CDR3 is TGTGCCAGCAGTCAGGGGACTAGCGGGAGAGGTCTGGATTTT.

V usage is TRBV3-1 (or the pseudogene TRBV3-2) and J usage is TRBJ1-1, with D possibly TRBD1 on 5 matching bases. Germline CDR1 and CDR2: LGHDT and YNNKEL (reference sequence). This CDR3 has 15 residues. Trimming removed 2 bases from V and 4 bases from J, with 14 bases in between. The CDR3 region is CASSQPSGGFTEAFF. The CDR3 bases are TGTGCCAGCAGCCAACCTAGTGGGGGGTTCACTGAAGCTTTCTTT.

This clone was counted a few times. The CDR3 region has the DNA TGTGCCAGCAGCCGGGACGGGAGCTCCTACGAGCAGTACTTC. The encoded protein is CASSRDGSSYEQYF. This sequence joins TRBV7-9 and TRBJ2-7; TRBD2 might be the D (6 bases). The length of the CDR3 is 14 residues. Germline CDR1 and CDR2: SEHNR and FQNEAQ (reference sequence). The V end was cut by 5 bases, the J end by 0 bases, with 11 bases between.

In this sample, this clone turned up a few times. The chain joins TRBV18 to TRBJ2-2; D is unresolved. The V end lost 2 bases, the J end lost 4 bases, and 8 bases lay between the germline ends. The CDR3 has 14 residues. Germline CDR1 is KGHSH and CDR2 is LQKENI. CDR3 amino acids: CASSPDPGTGELFF. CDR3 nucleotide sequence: TGTGCCAGCTCACCAGATCCTGGCACCGGGGAGCTGTTTTTT.